This note documents a single T cell receptor beta chain sequence. Germline CDR1 is SGHRS and CDR2 is YFSETQ. The junction had 8 bases not matched to a gene; V was cut back by 4 bases and J by 4 bases. The CDR3 runs to 14 residues. These data belong to a study of technical replicates of blood from a handful of donors. Some clones are missing from TCRdb's copy, which holds only in-frame ones; the method was immunoSEQ multiplex PCR. This sample has 75,000 to 100,000 clones; over 85% occur once, and the top ten carry less than 0.35%. The clonotype originates from a human donor in good health. The chain recombines TRBV5-1 with TRBJ2-7; 7 nucleotides line up with TRBD1. The sequencing sample was made of T cells isolated from PBMCs. The CDR3 is CASSPGQRLYEQYF. The CDR3 nucleotides are TGCGCCAGCAGCCCGGGACAGAGACTTTACGAGCAGTACTTC.